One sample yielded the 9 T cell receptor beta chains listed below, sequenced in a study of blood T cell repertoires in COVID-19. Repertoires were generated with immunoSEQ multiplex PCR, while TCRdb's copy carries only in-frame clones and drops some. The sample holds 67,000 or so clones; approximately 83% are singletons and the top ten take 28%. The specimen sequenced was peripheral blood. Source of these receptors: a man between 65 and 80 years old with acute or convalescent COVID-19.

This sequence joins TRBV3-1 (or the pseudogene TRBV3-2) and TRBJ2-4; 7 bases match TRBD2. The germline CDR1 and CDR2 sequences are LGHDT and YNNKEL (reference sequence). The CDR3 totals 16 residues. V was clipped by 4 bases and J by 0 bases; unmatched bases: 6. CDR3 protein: CASSPRSSGAKNIQYF. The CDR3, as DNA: TGTGCCAGCAGCCCCCGTTCTAGCGGAGCCAAAAACATTCAGTACTTC.

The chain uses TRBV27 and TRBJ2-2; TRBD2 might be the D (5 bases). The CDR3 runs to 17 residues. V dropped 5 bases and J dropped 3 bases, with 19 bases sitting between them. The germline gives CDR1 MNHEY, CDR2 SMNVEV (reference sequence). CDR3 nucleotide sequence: TGTGCCAGCAGTCCTAGAGGGAGCTTCGGGTACACCGGGGAGCTGTTTTTT. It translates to CASSPRGSFGYTGELFF.

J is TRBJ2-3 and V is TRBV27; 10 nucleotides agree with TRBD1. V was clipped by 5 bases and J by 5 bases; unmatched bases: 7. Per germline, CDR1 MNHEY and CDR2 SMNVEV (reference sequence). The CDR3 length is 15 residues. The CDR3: CASSARTGGLDTQYF. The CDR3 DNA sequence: TGTGCCAGCAGTGCCCGGACAGGGGGTTTAGATACGCAGTATTTT.

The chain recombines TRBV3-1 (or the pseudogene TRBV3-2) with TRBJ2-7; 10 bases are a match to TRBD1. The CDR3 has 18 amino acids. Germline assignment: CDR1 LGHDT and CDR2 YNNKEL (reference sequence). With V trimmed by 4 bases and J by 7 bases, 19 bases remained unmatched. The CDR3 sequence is CASSLRQGAGRSYAEQYF. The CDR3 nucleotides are TGTGCCAGCAGCCTCAGACAGGGGGCGGGGAGATCCTACGCGGAGCAGTACTTC.

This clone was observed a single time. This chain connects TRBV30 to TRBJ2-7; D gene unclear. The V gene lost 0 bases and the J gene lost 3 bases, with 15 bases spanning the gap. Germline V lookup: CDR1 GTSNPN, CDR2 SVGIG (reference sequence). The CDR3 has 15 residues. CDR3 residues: CAWSVWAPRNYEQYF. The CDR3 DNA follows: TGTGCCTGGAGTGTTTGGGCCCCAAGGAACTACGAGCAGTACTTC.

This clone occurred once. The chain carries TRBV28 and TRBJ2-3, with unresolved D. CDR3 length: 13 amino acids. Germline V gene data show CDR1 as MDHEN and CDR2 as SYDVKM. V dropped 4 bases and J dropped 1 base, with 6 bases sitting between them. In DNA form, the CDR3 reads TGTGCCAGCAGTTGGCAGGGCACAGATACGCAGTATTTT. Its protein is CASSWQGTDTQYF.

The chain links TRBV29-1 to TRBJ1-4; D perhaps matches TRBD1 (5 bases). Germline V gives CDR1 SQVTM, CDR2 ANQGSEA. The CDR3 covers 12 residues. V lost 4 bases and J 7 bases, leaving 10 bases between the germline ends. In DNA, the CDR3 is TGCAGCGTTGCAGGCGGGGGTGAAAAACTGTTTTTT. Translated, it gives CSVAGGGEKLFF.

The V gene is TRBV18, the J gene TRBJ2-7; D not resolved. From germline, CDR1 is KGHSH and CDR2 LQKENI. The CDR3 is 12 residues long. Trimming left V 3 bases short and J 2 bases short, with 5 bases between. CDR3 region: CASSPDTYEQYF. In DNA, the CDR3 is TGTGCCAGCTCACCTGACACCTACGAGCAGTACTTC.

Here the CDR3 DNA reads TGTGCCAGCAGCCCTTCGACACGCCGGGGTGACACTGAAGCTTTCTTT. This encodes CASSPSTRRGDTEAFF. The chain recombines TRBV3-1 (or the pseudogene TRBV3-2) with TRBJ1-1, with no clear D. Germline CDR1 LGHDT, CDR2 YNNKEL (reference sequence). V was clipped by 4 bases and J by 3 bases, with 18 bases between them. This CDR3 has 16 residues.